These 22 T cell receptor beta chains originate from one sample sequenced in a study of technical replicates of blood from four donors. The repertoire was sequenced with immunoSEQ multiplex PCR; TCRdb's copy has only in-frame clones and lacks some. The sample carries about 80,000 clones, 89% recorded once. Sequenced sample: T cells isolated from PBMCs. These receptors were collected from a human donor in good health.

The V gene is TRBV5-4, the J gene TRBJ2-3; 13 bases are shared with TRBD2. V shed 0 bases, J shed 4 bases, and the junction held 11 bases outside the gene matches. The CDR3 length is 19 residues. From germline, CDR1 is SGHNT and CDR2 YYREEE (reference sequence). The CDR3 sequence is CASSLGGGLAGDLSDTQYF. CDR3 nucleotide sequence: TGTGCCAGCAGCTTGGGAGGCGGACTAGCGGGAGATCTGTCAGATACGCAGTATTTT.

This clone appeared once. This chain joins TRBV7-9 and TRBJ2-1; TRBD2 matches at 8 bases. Unmatched junction bases numbered 3, after V lost 5 bases and J lost 0 bases. The CDR3 contains 15 residues. CDR1 SEHNR and CDR2 FQNEAQ come from the germline V gene (reference sequence). CDR3 protein: CASSPSGSSYNEQFF. In DNA form, the CDR3 reads TGTGCCAGCAGCCCGAGCGGGAGCTCCTACAATGAGCAGTTCTTC.

This chain connects TRBV6-5 to TRBJ1-2; D ambiguous. V lost 3 bases and J 8 bases, leaving 10 bases between the germline ends. This CDR3 region has 12 residues. Per germline, CDR1 MNHEY and CDR2 SVGAGI. The CDR3 nucleotides are TGTGCCAGCAGTTATAGTGGGCTGGGCTACACCTTC. It yields the protein CASSYSGLGYTF.

The table lists this clone with a few counts. The chain joins TRBV19 to TRBJ1-1, with D unresolved. The CDR3 length is 13 residues. With 6 bases removed from V and 2 bases from J, the gap between germline ends came to 10 bases. The germline CDR1 and CDR2 sequences are LNHDA and SQIVND (reference sequence). The DNA for the CDR3 is TGTGCCAGTAGCCCCCGGGTTAACACTGAAGCTTTCTTT. Translated: CASSPRVNTEAFF. Based on the CDR3 plus reference TRBV19 and TRBJ1-1, the full variable domain is DGGITQSPKYLFRKEGQNVTLSCEQNLNHDAMYWYRQDPGQGLRLIYYSQIVNDFQKGDIAEGYSVSREKKESFPLTVTSAQKNPTAFYLCASSPRVNTEAFFGQGTRLTVV.

The chain combines TRBV19 with TRBJ1-5; 7 bases agree with TRBD1. Per germline, CDR1 LNHDA and CDR2 SQIVND (reference sequence). Losses at the gene ends were 4 bases for V and 0 bases for J; bases not matched to a gene: 6. The CDR3 length is 16 residues. CDR3 bases: TGTGCCAGTAGTAGAGACAGGGAAGGTAGCAATCAGCCCCAGCATTTT. It codes for CASSRDREGSNQPQHF. Together with reference TRBV19 and TRBJ1-5, the CDR3 gives the full variable domain: DGGITQSPKYLFRKEGQNVTLSCEQNLNHDAMYWYRQDPGQGLRLIYYSQIVNDFQKGDIAEGYSVSREKKESFPLTVTSAQKNPTAFYLCASSRDREGSNQPQHFGDGTRLSIL.

V is TRBV6-5 and J is TRBJ1-3; no clear D gene. This CDR3 is 13 amino acids long. V gave up 0 bases and J gave up 4 bases, with 4 bases separating them. CDR1 MNHEY and CDR2 SVGAGI come from the germline V gene. In DNA, the CDR3 is TGTGCCAGCAGTTACTCCAGGGGAAACACCATATATTTT. This encodes CASSYSRGNTIYF.

This rearrangement joins TRBV20-1 to TRBJ2-5; D is possibly TRBD2 (5 bases). The germline V gene has CDR1 DFQATT and CDR2 SNEGSKA (reference sequence). CDR3 length: 10 amino acids. With 6 bases removed from V and 5 bases from J, the gap between germline ends came to 7 bases. The CDR3 bases are TGCAGTGCCAAGCGGGAGACCCAGTACTTC. It translates to CSAKRETQYF.

The J gene is TRBJ2-7, the V gene TRBV7-9; tentative D call: TRBD2 (6 bases). The CDR3 has 15 residues. Germline lookup yields CDR1 SEHNR and CDR2 FQNEAQ (reference sequence). Trimming took 6 bases from V and 2 from J, leaving 17 bases between them. The CDR3 is CASSGVRGNPYEQYF. For the CDR3, the DNA is TGTGCCAGCAGTGGGGTTCGGGGGAACCCCTACGAGCAGTACTTC.

This clone was recorded once. This chain links TRBV5-1 with TRBJ1-1, with TRBD1 matching 8 bases. The CDR3 length is 14 residues. The ends lost 4 bases at V and 5 bases at J; junction bases unmatched: 7. CDR1 is SGHRS, CDR2 YFSETQ, per germline. The CDR3 DNA sequence: TGCGCCAGCAGCCAGGACAGGGAAATAACTGAAGCTTTCTTT. It encodes CASSQDREITEAFF.

CDR3 protein: CAWTAGMGYTF. CDR3 DNA sequence: TGTGCCTGGACTGCGGGCATGGGCTACACCTTC. The chain is built from TRBV30 and TRBJ1-2; D unresolved. In germline, CDR1 is GTSNPN, CDR2 SVGIG (reference sequence). The CDR3 runs to 11 residues. Trimming removed 4 bases from V and 8 bases from J, with 11 bases in between.

The chain links TRBV9 to TRBJ2-1, with TRBD2 matching over 9 bases. The germline V gene has CDR1 SGDLS and CDR2 YYNGEE. With 4 bases clipped from V and 10 bases from J, the junction kept 21 bases outside the gene matches. CDR3 size: 18 residues. DNA of the CDR3: TGTGCCAGCAGCCCCTACCCTGGAGTAGCGGGAGTTACATGGGAGCAGTTCTTC. This gives the protein CASSPYPGVAGVTWEQFF. Full variable domain (missing parts from reference TRBV9 and TRBJ2-1): DSGVTQTPKHLITATGQRVTLRCSPRSGDLSVYWYQQSLDQGLQFLIQYYNGEERAKGNILERFSAQQFPDLHSELNLSSLELGDSALYFCASSPYPGVAGVTWEQFFGPGTRLTVL.

The chain is built from TRBV14 and TRBJ1-2, with TRBD1 matching over 8 bases. Germline V gives CDR1 SGHDN, CDR2 FVKESK. The CDR3 loop spans 16 amino acids. Trimming cost V 1 base and J 3 bases; bases outside gene matches: 7. CDR3 DNA sequence: TGTGCCAGCAGCCAAGCGGGACAGGATGGTGACTATGGCTACACCTTC. Its translation: CASSQAGQDGDYGYTF.

The chain has TRBV6-6 and TRBJ1-4; possible D gene TRBD1, 6 bases. Germline V gene lookup returns CDR1 MNHNY and CDR2 SVGAGI (reference sequence). The CDR3 totals 16 residues. Trimming shortened V by 2 bases and J by 6 bases, and 16 bases separated the two germline ends. CDR3 amino acids: CASSYNVGGPDEKLFF. The DNA of the CDR3 is TGTGCCAGCAGTTACAACGTCGGGGGGCCAGATGAAAAACTGTTTTTT.

The chain's CDR3 is CASGPIGEDTQYF. DNA of the CDR3: TGTGCCAGCGGACCAATCGGGGAAGATACGCAGTATTTT. V gene TRBV27 combines with J gene TRBJ2-3; perhaps TRBD2 as D (5 bases). The CDR3 spans 13 residues. Germline CDR1 is MNHEY and CDR2 is SMNVEV (reference sequence). Trimming cost V 8 bases and J 5 bases, with 14 bases left between them.

Written as DNA, the CDR3 is TGTGCCAGCAGCCACCCCTGGGGAGTCAACTCTGGAAACACCATATATTTT. Protein sequence: CASSHPWGVNSGNTIYF. The chain uses TRBV14 and TRBJ1-3, with D unclear. The germline V gene has CDR1 SGHDN and CDR2 FVKESK. The ends were cut back, 3 bases at V and 0 bases at J, with 15 bases in the middle. The CDR3 spans 17 residues.

V gene TRBV9 combines with J gene TRBJ2-3; D is uncertain. CDR3 length: 12 amino acids. Germline V gene data show CDR1 as SGDLS and CDR2 as YYNGEE. Trimming shortened V by 4 bases and J by 6 bases, and 9 bases separated the two germline ends. The CDR3 protein is CASSPVLDTQYF. In DNA form, the CDR3 reads TGTGCCAGCAGCCCGGTTCTGGATACGCAGTATTTT.

This sequence joins TRBV7-2 and TRBJ1-3; D call uncertain. Germline V gives CDR1 SGHTA, CDR2 FQGNSA. Trimming left V 5 bases short and J 0 bases short, with 8 bases between. The CDR3 length is 14 residues. As DNA, the CDR3 is TGTGCCAGCAGCCTAACTTTCTCTGGAAACACCATATATTTT. This translates into CASSLTFSGNTIYF. The whole variable domain, remainder taken from reference TRBV7-2 and TRBJ1-3, is GAGVSQSPSNKVTEKGKDVELRCDPISGHTALYWYRQSLGQGLEFLIYFQGNSAPDKSGLPSDRFSAERTGGSVSTLTIQRTQQEDSAVYLCASSLTFSGNTIYFGEGSWLTVV.

The rearrangement uses TRBV27 and TRBJ2-1; perhaps TRBD1 as D (6 bases). Trimming pared 0 bases from V and 5 bases from J, leaving 8 bases between. In germline, CDR1 is MNHEY, CDR2 SMNVEV (reference sequence). This CDR3 contains 14 residues. CDR3 residues: CASSLSQGHNEQFF. In DNA form, the CDR3 reads TGTGCCAGCAGTTTATCACAGGGACACAATGAGCAGTTCTTC.

This chain connects TRBV28 to TRBJ1-5; D is possibly TRBD1 (5 bases). Germline lookup yields CDR1 MDHEN and CDR2 SYDVKM. The CDR3 length is 15 residues. V lost 6 bases to trimming and J lost 5 bases, with 17 bases between them. CDR3 region: CASSILGASDQPQHF. As DNA, the CDR3 is TGTGCCAGCAGCATACTTGGGGCGTCCGATCAGCCCCAGCATTTT.

This clone was counted only a few times. The rearrangement links TRBV19 to TRBJ1-5, with D maybe TRBD1 (5 bases). Trimming cost V 2 bases and J 7 bases, with 9 bases left between them. Germline V gene data show CDR1 as LNHDA and CDR2 as SQIVND (reference sequence). The CDR3 contains 13 residues. CDR3 nucleotides: TGTGCCAGTAGTATACAGGGAGGCCAGCCCCAGCATTTT. Translating it yields CASSIQGGQPQHF.

This rearrangement joins TRBV30 to TRBJ2-7; D perhaps matches TRBD1 (6 bases). Trimming removed 7 bases from V and 2 bases from J, with 24 bases in between. The CDR3 has 16 residues. Germline V gives CDR1 GTSNPN, CDR2 SVGIG (reference sequence). The CDR3 DNA reads as TGTGCCTCGTATACCCAGGGACATGGTCGTCCCTACGAGCAGTACTTC. As protein: CASYTQGHGRPYEQYF.

The V and J genes are TRBV29-1 and TRBJ2-1; 9 nucleotides agree with TRBD2. The CDR3 runs 13 residues. V lost 7 bases to trimming and J lost 10 bases; unmatched junction nucleotides: 11. The germline V gene encodes CDR1 SQVTM and CDR2 ANQGSEA. CDR3 DNA sequence: TGCAGCGCTCCCGGGACTAGCAGTCCGGAGCAGTTCTTC. Translated, it gives CSAPGTSSPEQFF.